Shown below are 27 T cell receptor beta chains from a single sample sequenced in a study of T-cell memory formation after mild COVID-19. In TCRdb, the 5' RACE reads were re-called with MiXCR into one record per CDR3 protein. Here the sample spans about 430,000 distinct CDR3 sequences, approximately 19% being singletons. Sequencing was carried out using PBMCs or a T cell subset sorted from them (not recorded which). These receptors were collected from a man aged 18-30 years who had mild COVID-19 (a few samples of this study predate the infection). Cell type and time point are not known.

The gene calls are TRBV20-1 and TRBJ2-2; TRBD1 agrees at 7 bases. Germline values: CDR1 DFQATT, CDR2 SNEGSKA (reference sequence). This CDR3 comprises 17 residues. V shed 1 base, J shed 9 bases, and the junction held 17 bases outside the gene matches. CDR3 amino acids: CSARGPGQPGKNRELFF. The CDR3 bases are TGCAGTGCTAGAGGACCGGGACAGCCGGGCAAAAACCGGGAGCTGTTTTTT.

CDR3 amino acids: CASTHAGTGRTEAFF. The DNA for the CDR3 is TGTGCCAGCACCCACGCCGGGACAGGGAGGACTGAAGCTTTCTTT. The chain uses TRBV7-2 and TRBJ1-1; 9 bases are shared with TRBD1. The J segment lost 5 bases and the V segment lost 7 bases, leaving 11 bases of the junction unmatched. Germline CDR1 is SGHTA and CDR2 is FQGNSA. This CDR3 is 15 amino acids long.

This clonotype was observed a few times. The rearrangement links TRBV13 to TRBJ1-3; D call uncertain. CDR3 length equals 13 residues. V was clipped by 4 bases and J by 7 bases, with 11 bases between them. The germline V gene encodes CDR1 PRHDT and CDR2 FYEKMQ (reference sequence). The CDR3 sequence is CASSWAHQNTIYF. CDR3 in DNA: TGTGCCAGCAGCTGGGCCCATCAGAACACCATATATTTT.

The V call is TRBV18, the J call TRBJ1-1, with D unclear. Germline CDR1 KGHSH, CDR2 LQKENI. Trimming left V 6 bases short and J 5 bases short, with 16 bases between. The CDR3 runs to 14 residues. CDR3 sequence reads: CASSLQGIATEAFF. The CDR3 bases are TGTGCCAGCTCCCTTCAAGGGATTGCTACTGAAGCTTTCTTT.

This clonotype turned up a few times. The rearrangement uses TRBV11-2 and TRBJ2-2; possibly TRBD1 for D (5 bases). The ends were cut back, 5 bases at V and 0 bases at J, with 13 bases in the middle. The CDR3 totals 16 residues. Germline V CDR1 and CDR2: SGHAT, FQNNGV. The CDR3 DNA reads as TGTGCCAGCAGCCTAGGGGTTAGCCCGAACACCGGGGAGCTGTTTTTT. Residues: CASSLGVSPNTGELFF.

This chain uses TRBV20-1 with TRBJ2-3, with a weak D call TRBD1 (6 bases). V was cut by 1 base and J by 2 bases, with 7 bases left in between. The germline V gene has CDR1 DFQATT and CDR2 SNEGSKA (reference sequence). The length of the CDR3 is 13 residues. DNA of the CDR3: TGCAGTGCTAGAGGGACAGCCACAGATACGCAGTATTTT. Protein product: CSARGTATDTQYF.

The J gene is TRBJ2-7, the V gene TRBV5-1, with 10 bases matching TRBD1. Germline V gene sequence: CDR1 SGHRS, CDR2 YFSETQ. The ends lost 6 bases at V and 3 bases at J; junction bases unmatched: 9. The CDR3 totals 15 residues. In nucleotides, the CDR3 is TGCGCCAGCAACAAGGGGACAGGGGTTCACTACGAGCAGTACTTC. Its translation is CASNKGTGVHYEQYF.

The V call is TRBV6-2 or TRBV6-3, the J call TRBJ1-1; D is unresolved. Trimming took 7 bases from V and 0 from J, leaving 6 bases between them. CDR3 size: 12 residues. CDR1 and CDR2 (germline): MNHEY, SVGEGT. CDR3 amino acids: CASNGLNTEAFF. CDR3 in DNA: TGTGCCAGCAACGGTTTGAACACTGAAGCTTTCTTT.

V gene TRBV4-3 combines with J gene TRBJ1-2; no clear D. The length of the CDR3 is 15 residues. V was shortened by 0 bases and J by 4 bases, with 12 bases between the two germline ends. From germline, CDR1 is LGHNA and CDR2 YSLEER. The CDR3 loop reads CASSQEYVRSYGYTF. The DNA of the CDR3 is TGCGCCAGCAGCCAAGAGTACGTACGGAGCTATGGCTACACCTTC.

The gene calls are TRBV5-1 and TRBJ2-1; maybe TRBD2 (6 bases). There are 18 residues in the CDR3. V was pared by 0 bases and J by 10 bases, with 26 bases between. From germline, CDR1 is SGHRS and CDR2 YFSETQ. In nucleotides, the CDR3 is TGCGCCAGCAGCTTGGCCGATAGGGCAGGCGGGAATATTGGAGAGCAGTTCTTC. Translation: CASSLADRAGGNIGEQFF.

The CDR3 DNA is TGTGCCAGCAGCCCCAACCGGGACAGGGGATTTTCCCGCCAGTTCTTC. Translation gives CASSPNRDRGFSRQFF. This sequence joins TRBV7-2 and TRBJ2-1, with TRBD1 matching 10 bases. The length of the CDR3 is 16 residues. The V gene end was trimmed by 5 bases and the J gene end by 13 bases; junction bases not matched to a gene: 17. Germline lookup yields CDR1 SGHTA and CDR2 FQGNSA.

The CDR3 region is CSASRPGTGFLNEQFF. Here the CDR3 DNA reads TGCAGTGCTAGTAGGCCCGGGACAGGGTTTTTAAATGAGCAGTTCTTC. The chain combines TRBV20-1 with TRBJ2-1, with 9 bases matching TRBD1. V lost 3 bases and J lost 7; bases outside the gene matches: 13. The CDR3 contains 16 residues. Germline assignment: CDR1 DFQATT and CDR2 SNEGSKA (reference sequence).

This clonotype came up a few times. The genes are TRBV25-1 and TRBJ2-1; D not resolved. Germline V lookup: CDR1 MGHDK, CDR2 SYGVNS. The CDR3 spans 14 residues. Trimming cost V 2 bases and J 9 bases, with 14 bases left between them. CDR3 amino acids: CASSELGPSGEQFF. CDR3 in DNA: TGTGCCAGCAGTGAACTAGGTCCGTCCGGTGAGCAGTTCTTC.

This clonotype appeared many times. The V and J genes are TRBV7-3 and TRBJ2-2; D is ambiguous. The germline V gene encodes CDR1 SGHTA and CDR2 FQGTGA. This CDR3 region has 14 residues. Trimming stripped 5 bases from V and 6 bases from J, with 13 bases between. CDR3 sequence reads: CASSPQQPPGELFF. CDR3 bases: TGTGCCAGCAGCCCCCAACAGCCCCCCGGGGAGCTGTTTTTT.

The chain has TRBV29-1 and TRBJ1-2; D is undetermined. V was trimmed by 6 bases and J by 6 bases, leaving 14 bases between them. This CDR3 region has 12 residues. Germline CDR1 is SQVTM and CDR2 is ANQGSEA. The CDR3: CSVGNGLDGYTF. For the CDR3, the DNA is TGCAGCGTGGGGAATGGGTTGGATGGCTACACCTTC.

The chain joins TRBV6-1 to TRBJ1-6; D is unclear. V gave up 8 bases and J gave up 7 bases, with 12 bases separating them. From germline, CDR1 is MNHNS and CDR2 SASEGT. This CDR3 comprises 13 residues. The CDR3 DNA reads as TGTGCCAGCGGGCGGACTGCGAATTCACCCCTCCACTTT. This codes for CASGRTANSPLHF.

The chain couples TRBV7-2 to TRBJ2-5, with D uncertain. V was shortened by 8 bases and J by 0 bases, with 13 bases between the two germline ends. The germline V gene encodes CDR1 SGHTA and CDR2 FQGNSA. This CDR3 is 14 amino acids long. The CDR3 loop reads CASAPRAYQETQYF. The CDR3 DNA sequence: TGTGCCAGCGCCCCACGGGCGTACCAAGAGACCCAGTACTTC.

The genes are TRBV6-2 or TRBV6-3 and TRBJ1-1; D gene uncertain. The ends were cut back, 7 bases at V and 1 base at J, with 7 bases in the middle. Germline V CDR1 and CDR2: MNHEY, SVGEGT. The CDR3 runs to 12 residues. The CDR3 DNA sequence: TGTGCCAGCACCCTGCGGAACACTGAAGCTTTCTTT. Translation gives CASTLRNTEAFF.

On this clonotype itself: A read error may produce the germline difference seen at one junction end. The genes are TRBV12-3 or TRBV12-4 and TRBJ2-7, with 9 nucleotides matching TRBD1. This CDR3 has 15 amino acids. CDR3 protein: CASSFSGTGLTLGDF. CDR3 sequence (DNA): TGTGCCAGCAGTTTTTCCGGGACAGGGCTCACTTTAGGGGACTTC.

This rearrangement joins TRBV7-9 to TRBJ2-5, with D hard to call. V was clipped by 4 bases and J by 5 bases, with 8 bases between them. The CDR3 consists of 12 residues. In germline, CDR1 is SEHNR, CDR2 FQNEAQ (reference sequence). The CDR3 nucleotides are TGTGCCAGCAGCTACCATACGGAGACCCAGTACTTC. It codes for CASSYHTETQYF. The whole variable domain, filled in from reference TRBV7-9 and TRBJ2-5, reads DTGVSQNPRHKITKRGQNVTFRCDPISEHNRLYWYRQTLGQGPEFLTYFQNEAQLEKSRLLSDRFSAERPKGSFSTLEIQRTEQGDSAMYLCASSYHTETQYFGPGTRLLVL.

Only a few counts were recorded for this clonotype. This chain joins TRBV20-1 and TRBJ2-1, with D perhaps matching TRBD2 (7 bases). Trimming took off 5 bases at V and 7 bases at J, with 21 bases between the two ends. CDR3 length equals 15 residues. Germline V gene data show CDR1 as DFQATT and CDR2 as SNEGSKA (reference sequence). CDR3 nucleotides: TGCAGTGCTGCACTACGGGGGCCGCGGGGGAATGAGCAGTTCTTC. Residues: CSAALRGPRGNEQFF.

The gene calls are TRBV19 and TRBJ1-5, with D hard to call. The CDR3 has 15 residues. V was pared by 3 bases and J by 0 bases, with 9 bases between. The V gene's germline CDR1 is LNHDA and CDR2 SQIVND (reference sequence). The CDR3 here is CASSMSGYSNQPQHF. The DNA of the CDR3 is TGTGCCAGTAGTATGTCAGGCTATAGCAATCAGCCCCAGCATTTT.

This sequence joins TRBV19 and TRBJ1-2, with D unresolved. The V gene lost 3 bases and the J gene lost 4 bases, with 18 bases spanning the gap. This CDR3 spans 16 amino acids. Germline V lookup: CDR1 LNHDA, CDR2 SQIVND (reference sequence). Here the CDR3 reads CASSIKAAESFYGYTF. In DNA, the CDR3 is TGTGCCAGTAGTATTAAGGCCGCGGAATCCTTCTATGGCTACACCTTC.

V is TRBV28 and J is TRBJ1-3; TRBD1 might be the D (6 bases). Per the germline V gene, CDR1 is MDHEN and CDR2 is SYDVKM. This CDR3 contains 17 residues. V gave up 3 bases and J gave up 2 bases, with 17 bases separating them. The DNA for the CDR3 is TGTGCCAGCAGTTTCCAGGGGTCCATAGGGACTGGAAACACCATATATTTT. It specifies CASSFQGSIGTGNTIYF.

This chain connects TRBV19 to TRBJ2-2, with D perhaps matching TRBD1 (6 bases). Trimming removed 10 bases at V and 9 bases at J, with 27 bases between. The V gene's germline CDR1 is LNHDA and CDR2 SQIVND (reference sequence). The CDR3 covers 16 residues. The CDR3 here is CAIGKQTGLGNRELFF. The CDR3 DNA follows: TGTGCCATTGGGAAACAGACAGGCTTGGGTAACCGGGAGCTGTTTTTT.

This chain joins TRBV24-1 and TRBJ2-5, with a possible D match to TRBD1 (5 bases). Trimming took 4 bases from V and 1 from J, leaving 12 bases between them. Germline CDR1 reads KGHDR; CDR2 reads SFDVKD. The CDR3 spans 15 residues. The CDR3 reads CATSDRTGSQETQYF. Written as DNA, the CDR3 is TGTGCCACCAGTGACAGAACAGGCTCCCAAGAGACCCAGTACTTC.

V is TRBV6-2 or TRBV6-3 and J is TRBJ2-1, with D uncertain. The CDR3 has 15 amino acids. Trimming left V 2 bases short and J 9 bases short, with 17 bases between. Germline CDR1 reads MNHEY; CDR2 reads SVGEGT. CDR3 region: CASSYGSWRGSEQFF. CDR3 bases: TGTGCCAGCAGTTACGGAAGCTGGAGAGGCAGTGAGCAGTTCTTC.